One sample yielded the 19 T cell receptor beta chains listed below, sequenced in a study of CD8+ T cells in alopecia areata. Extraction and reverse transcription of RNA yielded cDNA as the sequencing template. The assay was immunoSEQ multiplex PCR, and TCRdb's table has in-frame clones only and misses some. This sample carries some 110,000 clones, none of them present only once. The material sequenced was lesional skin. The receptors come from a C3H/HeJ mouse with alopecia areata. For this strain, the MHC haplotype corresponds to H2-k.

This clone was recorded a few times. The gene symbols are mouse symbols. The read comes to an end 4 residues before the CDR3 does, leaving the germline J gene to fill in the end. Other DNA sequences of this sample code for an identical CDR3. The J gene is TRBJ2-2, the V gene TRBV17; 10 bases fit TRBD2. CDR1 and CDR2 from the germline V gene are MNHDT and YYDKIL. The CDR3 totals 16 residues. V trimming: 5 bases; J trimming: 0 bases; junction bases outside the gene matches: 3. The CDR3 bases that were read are TGTGCTAGCAGTCCAGGACTGGGGGCAAACACCGGG. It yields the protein CASSPGLGANTG. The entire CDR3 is CASSPGLGANTGQLYF.

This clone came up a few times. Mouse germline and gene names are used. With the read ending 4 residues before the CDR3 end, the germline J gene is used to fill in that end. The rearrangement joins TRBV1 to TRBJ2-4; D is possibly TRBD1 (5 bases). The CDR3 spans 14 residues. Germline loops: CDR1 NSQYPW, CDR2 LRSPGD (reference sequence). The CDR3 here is CTCSAVVGENTLYF. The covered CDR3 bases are TGCACCTGCAGTGCAGTAGTAGGGGAGAAC. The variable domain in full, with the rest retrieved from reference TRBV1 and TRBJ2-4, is VTLLEQNPRWRLVPRGQAVNLRCILKNSQYPWMSWYQQDLQKQLQWLFTLRSPGDKEVKSLPGADYLATRVTDTELRLQVANMSQGRTLYCTCSAVVGENTLYFGAGTRLSVL.

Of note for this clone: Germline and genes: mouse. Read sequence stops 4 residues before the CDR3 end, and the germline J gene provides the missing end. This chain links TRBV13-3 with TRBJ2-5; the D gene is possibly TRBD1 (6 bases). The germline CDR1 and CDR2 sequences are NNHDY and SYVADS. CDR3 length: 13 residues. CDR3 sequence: CASRDRREDTQYF. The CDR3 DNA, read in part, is TGTGCCAGCAGAGACAGGAGGGAAGAC.

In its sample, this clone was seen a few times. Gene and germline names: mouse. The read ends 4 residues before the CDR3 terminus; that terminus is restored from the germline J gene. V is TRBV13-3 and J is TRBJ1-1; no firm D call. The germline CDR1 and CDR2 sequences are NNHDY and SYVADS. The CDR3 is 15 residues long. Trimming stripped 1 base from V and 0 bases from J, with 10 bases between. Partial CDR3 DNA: TGTGCCAGCAGTGATATGAACAGAGCAAACACA. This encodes CASSDMNRANT. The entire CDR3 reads CASSDMNRANTEVFF.

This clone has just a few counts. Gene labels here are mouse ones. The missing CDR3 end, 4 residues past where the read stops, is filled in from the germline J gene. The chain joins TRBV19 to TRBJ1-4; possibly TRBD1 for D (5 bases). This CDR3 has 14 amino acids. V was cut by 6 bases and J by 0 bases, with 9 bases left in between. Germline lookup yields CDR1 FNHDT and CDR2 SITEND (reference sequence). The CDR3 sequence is CASTRTLSNERLFF. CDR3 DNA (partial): TGTGCCAGCACCCGGACACTTTCCAACGAA.

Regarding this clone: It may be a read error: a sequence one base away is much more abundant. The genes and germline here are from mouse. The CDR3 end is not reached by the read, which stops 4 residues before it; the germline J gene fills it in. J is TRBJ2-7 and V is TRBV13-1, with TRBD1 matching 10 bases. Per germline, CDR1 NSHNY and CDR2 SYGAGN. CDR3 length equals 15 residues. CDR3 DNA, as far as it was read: TGTGCCAGCAGTGATGCTCCGGGACAGGGGTAT. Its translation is CASSDAPGQGY. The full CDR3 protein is CASSDAPGQGYEQYF.

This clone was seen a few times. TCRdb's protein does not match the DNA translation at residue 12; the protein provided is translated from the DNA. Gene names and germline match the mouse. The CDR3 is CAWSRTGYSGNTLYF. The DNA read from the CDR3 is TGTGCCTGGAGTCGGACAGGGTATTCTGGAAATACG. The chain joins TRBV31 to TRBJ1-3; TRBD1 agrees at 8 bases. The observed sequence ends 3 residues before the CDR3 terminus, with the missing tail filled in from the germline J gene. Germline V gene data show CDR1 as GKSSPN and CDR2 as SITVG. V trimming: 1 base; J trimming: 0 bases; junction bases outside the gene matches: 2. The CDR3 extends over 15 amino acids. The full variable domain, with the rest looked up from reference TRBV31 and TRBJ1-3, is AQTIHQWPVAEIKAVGSPLSLGCTIKGKSSPNLYWYWQATGGTLQQLFYSITVGQVESVVQLNLSASRPKDDQFILSTEKLLLSHSGFYLCAWSRTGYSGNTLYFGEGSRLIVV.

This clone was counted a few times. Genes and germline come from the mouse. This chain's CDR3 is CTCSADWGTGGYAEQFF. The CDR3 DNA, read in part, is TGCACCTGCAGTGCAGATTGGGGGACTGGGGGCTATGCT. This chain uses TRBV1 with TRBJ2-1; 11 bases line up with TRBD2. The CDR3 is cut off 4 residues early in the read; its end comes from the germline J gene. The junction had 4 bases not matched to a gene; V was cut back by 0 bases and J by 3 bases. There are 17 residues in the CDR3. Germline V CDR1 and CDR2: NSQYPW, LRSPGD (reference sequence).

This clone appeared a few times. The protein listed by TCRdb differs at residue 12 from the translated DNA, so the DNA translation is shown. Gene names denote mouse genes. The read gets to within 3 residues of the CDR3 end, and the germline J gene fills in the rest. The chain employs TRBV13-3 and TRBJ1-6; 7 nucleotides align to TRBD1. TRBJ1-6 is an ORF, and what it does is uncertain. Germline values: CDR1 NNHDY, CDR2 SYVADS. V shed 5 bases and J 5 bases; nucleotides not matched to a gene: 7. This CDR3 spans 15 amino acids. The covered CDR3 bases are TGTGCCAGCAGCTACAGGGGAGCGGATAATTCGCCC. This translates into CASSYRGADNSP. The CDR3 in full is CASSYRGADNSPLYF.

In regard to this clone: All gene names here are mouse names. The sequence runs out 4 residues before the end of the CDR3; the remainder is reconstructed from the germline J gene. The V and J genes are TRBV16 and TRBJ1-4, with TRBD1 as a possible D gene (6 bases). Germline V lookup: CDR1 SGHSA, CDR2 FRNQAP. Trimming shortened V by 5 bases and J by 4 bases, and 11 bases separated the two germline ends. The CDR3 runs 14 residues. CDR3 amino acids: CASSPGHLNERLFF. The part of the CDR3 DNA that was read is TGTGCAAGCAGCCCGGGACACCTCAACGAA.

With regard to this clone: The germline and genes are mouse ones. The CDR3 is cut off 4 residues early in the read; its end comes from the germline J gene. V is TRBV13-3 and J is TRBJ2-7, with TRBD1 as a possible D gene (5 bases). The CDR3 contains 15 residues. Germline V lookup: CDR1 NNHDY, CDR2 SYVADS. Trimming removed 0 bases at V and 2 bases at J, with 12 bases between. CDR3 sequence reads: CASSDARTKTYEQYF. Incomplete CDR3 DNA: TGTGCCAGCAGTGATGCCCGGACAAAGACCTAT.

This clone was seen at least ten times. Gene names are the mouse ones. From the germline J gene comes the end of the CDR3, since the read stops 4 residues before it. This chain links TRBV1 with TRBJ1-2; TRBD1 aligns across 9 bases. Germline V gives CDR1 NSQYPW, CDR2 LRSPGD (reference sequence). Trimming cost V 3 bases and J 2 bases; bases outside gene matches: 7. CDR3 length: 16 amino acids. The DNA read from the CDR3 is TGCACCTGCAGTGCCGGGACAGGGAGTGGGAACTCC. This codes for CTCSAGTGSGNS. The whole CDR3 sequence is CTCSAGTGSGNSDYTF.

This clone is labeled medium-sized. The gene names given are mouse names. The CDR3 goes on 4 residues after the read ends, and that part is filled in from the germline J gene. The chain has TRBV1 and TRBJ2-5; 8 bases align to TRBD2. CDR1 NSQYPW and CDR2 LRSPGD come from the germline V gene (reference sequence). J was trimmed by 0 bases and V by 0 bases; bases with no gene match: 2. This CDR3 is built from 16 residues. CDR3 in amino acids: CTCSAELGVNQDTQYF. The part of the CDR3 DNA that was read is TGCACCTGCAGTGCAGAACTGGGGGTTAACCAAGAC.

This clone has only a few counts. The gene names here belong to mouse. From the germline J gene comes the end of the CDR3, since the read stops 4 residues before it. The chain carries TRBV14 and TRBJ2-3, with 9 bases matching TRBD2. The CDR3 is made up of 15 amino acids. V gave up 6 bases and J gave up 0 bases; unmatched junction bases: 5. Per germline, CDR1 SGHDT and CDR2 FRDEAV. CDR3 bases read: TGTGCCAGCACCGACTGGGGGCCTAGTGCAGAA. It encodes CASTDWGPSAE. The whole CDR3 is CASTDWGPSAETLYF.

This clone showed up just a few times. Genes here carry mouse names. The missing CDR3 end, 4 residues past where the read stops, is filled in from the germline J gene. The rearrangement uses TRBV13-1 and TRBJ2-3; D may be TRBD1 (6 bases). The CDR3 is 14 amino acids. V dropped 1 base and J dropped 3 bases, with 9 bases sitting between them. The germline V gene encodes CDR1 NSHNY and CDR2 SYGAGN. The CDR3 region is CASSDFQGAETLYF. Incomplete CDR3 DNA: TGTGCCAGCAGTGATTTTCAGGGGGCAGAA.

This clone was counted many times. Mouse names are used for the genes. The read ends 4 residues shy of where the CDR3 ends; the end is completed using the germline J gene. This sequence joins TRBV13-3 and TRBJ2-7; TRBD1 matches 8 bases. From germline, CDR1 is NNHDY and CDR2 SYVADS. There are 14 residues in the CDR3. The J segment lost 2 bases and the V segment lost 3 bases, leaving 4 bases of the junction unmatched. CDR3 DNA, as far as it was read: TGTGCCAGCAGTGTGGGGGACAGGACCTAT. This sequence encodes CASSVGDRTY. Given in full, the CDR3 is CASSVGDRTYEQYF.

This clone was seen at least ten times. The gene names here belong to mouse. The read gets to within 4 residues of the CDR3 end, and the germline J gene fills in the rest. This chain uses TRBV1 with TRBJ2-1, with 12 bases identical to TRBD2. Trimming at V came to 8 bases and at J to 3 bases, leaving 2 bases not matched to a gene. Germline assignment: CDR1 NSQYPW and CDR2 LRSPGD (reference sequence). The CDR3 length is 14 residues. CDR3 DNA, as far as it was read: TGCACCTGCTTGGACTGGGGGGGCTATGCT. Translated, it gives CTCLDWGGYA. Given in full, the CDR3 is CTCLDWGGYAEQFF.

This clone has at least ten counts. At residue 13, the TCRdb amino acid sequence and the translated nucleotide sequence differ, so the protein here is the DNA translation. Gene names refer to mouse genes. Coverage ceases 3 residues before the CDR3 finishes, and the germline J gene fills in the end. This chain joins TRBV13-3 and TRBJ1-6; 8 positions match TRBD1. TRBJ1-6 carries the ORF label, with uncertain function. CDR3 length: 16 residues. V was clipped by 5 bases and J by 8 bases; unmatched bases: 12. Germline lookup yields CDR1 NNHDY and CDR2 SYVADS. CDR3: CASSAPSTGGYSPLYF. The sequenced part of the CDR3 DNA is TGTGCCAGCAGCGCCCCTTCTACAGGGGGTTATTCGCCC.

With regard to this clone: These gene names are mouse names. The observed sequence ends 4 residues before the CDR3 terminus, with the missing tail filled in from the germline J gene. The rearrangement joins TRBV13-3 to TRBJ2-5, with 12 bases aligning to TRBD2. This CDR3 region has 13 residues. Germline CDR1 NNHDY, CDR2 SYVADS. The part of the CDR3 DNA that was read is TGTGCCAGCACGACTGGGGGGGCGGAC. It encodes CASTTGGAD. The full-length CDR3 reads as CASTTGGADTQYF.